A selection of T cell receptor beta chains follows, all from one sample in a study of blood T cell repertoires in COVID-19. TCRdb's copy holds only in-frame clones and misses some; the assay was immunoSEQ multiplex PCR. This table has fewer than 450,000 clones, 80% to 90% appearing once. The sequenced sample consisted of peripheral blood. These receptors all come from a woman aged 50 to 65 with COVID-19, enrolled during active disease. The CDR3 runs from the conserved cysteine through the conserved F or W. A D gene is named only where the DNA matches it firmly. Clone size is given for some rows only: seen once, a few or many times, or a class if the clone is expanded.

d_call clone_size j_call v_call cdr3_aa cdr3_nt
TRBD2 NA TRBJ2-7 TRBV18 CASSPPPGTSGQYEQYF TGTGCCAGCTCACCACCTCCCGGGACTAGCGGGCAATACGAGCAGTACTTC
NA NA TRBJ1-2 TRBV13 CASSLPPAENYGYTF TGTGCCAGCAGCTTACCCCCTGCGGAGAACTATGGCTACACCTTC
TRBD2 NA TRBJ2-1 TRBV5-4 CASSTIGLAGEQFF TGTGCCAGCAGCACCATCGGACTAGCGGGGGAGCAGTTCTTC
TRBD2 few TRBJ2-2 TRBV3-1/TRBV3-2 CASSQGDGRAFVNPNTGELFF TGTGCCAGCAGCCAAGGGGACGGGAGGGCCTTTGTTAATCCCAACACCGGGGAGCTGTTTTTT
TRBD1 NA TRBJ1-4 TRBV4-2 CASSPRPTGVGEKLFF TGTGCCAGCAGCCCAAGGCCGACAGGGGTAGGGGAAAAACTGTTTTTT
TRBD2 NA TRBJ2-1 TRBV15 CATSREAIAGGGEQFF TGTGCCACCAGCAGAGAGGCAATAGCGGGAGGGGGTGAGCAGTTCTTC
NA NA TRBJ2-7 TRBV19 CASSAGLHDYEQYF TGTGCCAGTAGCGCTGGACTGCACGACTACGAGCAGTACTTC
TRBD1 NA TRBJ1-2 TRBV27 CASSYTGTGLGYTF TGTGCCAGCAGTTACACCGGGACAGGGCTTGGCTACACCTTC
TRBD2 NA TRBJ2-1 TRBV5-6 CASSLSRTSINEQFF TGTGCCAGCAGCTTGTCTCGGACTAGCATCAATGAGCAGTTCTTC
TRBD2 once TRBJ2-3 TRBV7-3 CASSYSGSRTDTQYF TGTGCCAGCAGCTACAGCGGGAGTCGGACAGATACGCAGTATTTT
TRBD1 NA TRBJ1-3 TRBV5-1 CASSARTGRALGNTIYF TGCGCCAGCAGCGCCCGGACAGGGCGCGCGTTGGGAAACACCATATATTTT
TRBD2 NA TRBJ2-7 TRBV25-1 CASSEWGGSGYEQYF TGTGCCAGCAGTGAATGGGGCGGGAGTGGGTACGAGCAGTACTTC
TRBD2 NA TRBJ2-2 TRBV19 CASSNAGGWTGELFF TGTGCCAGTAGTAACGCGGGAGGTTGGACCGGGGAGCTGTTTTTT
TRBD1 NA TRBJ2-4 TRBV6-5 CTSSSTGIKNIQYF TGTACCAGCAGCTCGACAGGGATCAAAAACATTCAGTACTTC
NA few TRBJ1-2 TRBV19 CASSPRIGANYGYTF TGTGCCAGTAGTCCCCGTATTGGAGCTAACTATGGCTACACCTTC
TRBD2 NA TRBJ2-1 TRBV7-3 CASSLAGGRFDNEQFF TGTGCCAGCAGCTTAGCGGGAGGGCGGTTTGATAATGAGCAGTTCTTC
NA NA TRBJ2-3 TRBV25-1 CASGRDWEDTQYF TGTGCCAGCGGCCGGGACTGGGAAGATACGCAGTATTTT
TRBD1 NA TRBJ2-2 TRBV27 CASSTDRYTGELFF TGTGCCAGCAGTACGGACAGGTACACCGGGGAGCTGTTTTTT
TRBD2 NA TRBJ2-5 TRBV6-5 CASSYSGGEETQYF TGTGCCAGCAGTTACTCCGGGGGGGAAGAGACCCAGTACTTC
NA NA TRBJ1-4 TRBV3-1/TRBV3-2 CASGGATNEKLFF TGTGCCAGCGGGGGGGCAACTAATGAAAAACTGTTTTTT
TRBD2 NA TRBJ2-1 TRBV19 CASSIVGTRQASNEQFF TGTGCCAGTAGTATAGTAGGGACTAGACAGGCTTCCAATGAGCAGTTCTTC
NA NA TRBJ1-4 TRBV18 CASSPQGYEKLFF TGTGCCAGCTCACCGCAGGGGTATGAAAAACTGTTTTTT
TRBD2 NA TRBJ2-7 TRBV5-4 CASSPRLAGGWEQYF TGTGCCAGCAGCCCGCGACTAGCGGGAGGGTGGGAGCAGTACTTC
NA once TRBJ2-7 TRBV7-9 CASTRGYEQYF TGTGCCAGCACTAGGGGTTACGAGCAGTACTTC
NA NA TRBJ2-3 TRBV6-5 CASSYGGAGTDTQYF TGTGCCAGCAGTTACGGGGGCGCTGGGACAGATACGCAGTATTTT
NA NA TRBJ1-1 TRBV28 CASKGGWNTEAFF TGTGCCAGCAAAGGGGGATGGAACACTGAAGCTTTCTTT
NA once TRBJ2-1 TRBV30 CAWAPSGYNEQFF TGTGCCTGGGCGCCCAGCGGGTACAATGAGCAGTTCTTC
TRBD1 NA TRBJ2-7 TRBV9 CASSPHPGQTYEQYF TGTGCCAGCAGCCCACATCCGGGACAGACCTACGAGCAGTACTTC
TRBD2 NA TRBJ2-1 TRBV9 CASSVLGGLADNEQFF TGTGCCAGCAGCGTATTGGGAGGACTAGCGGACAATGAGCAGTTCTTC
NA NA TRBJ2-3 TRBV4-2 CASSPFSTDTQYF TGTGCCAGCAGCCCATTTAGCACAGATACGCAGTATTTT
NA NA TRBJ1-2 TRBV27 CASSLSVQGDYGYTF TGTGCCAGCAGTTTATCAGTTCAAGGGGACTATGGCTACACCTTC
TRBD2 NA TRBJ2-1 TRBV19 CASNLAGVHSSYNEQFF TGTGCCAGTAATCTAGCGGGAGTCCATAGCTCCTACAATGAGCAGTTCTTC
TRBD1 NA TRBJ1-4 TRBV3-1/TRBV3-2 CASSYRGATEKLFF TGTGCCAGCAGTTACAGGGGGGCGACGGAAAAACTGTTTTTT
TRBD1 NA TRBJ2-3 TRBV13 CASSARMRQGPVTDTQYF TGTGCCAGCAGCGCACGAATGAGACAGGGACCTGTAACAGATACGCAGTATTTT
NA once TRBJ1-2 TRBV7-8 CASSLYRDTNYGYTF TGTGCCAGCAGCCTTTACCGGGACACCAACTATGGCTACACCTTC
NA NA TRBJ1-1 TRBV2 CASSEGQRHAFF TGTGCCAGCAGTGAAGGACAGAGGCACGCTTTCTTT
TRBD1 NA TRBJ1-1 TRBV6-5 CASPRTGGTEAFF TGTGCCAGCCCCCGGACAGGGGGCACTGAAGCTTTCTTT
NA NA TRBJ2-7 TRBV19 CASSFSIGTSPSKYF TGTGCCAGTAGTTTCAGCATAGGGACAAGCCCTTCGAAGTACTTC
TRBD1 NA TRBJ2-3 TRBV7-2 CASSKGTDTDTQYF TGTGCCAGCAGCAAAGGGACAGACACAGATACGCAGTATTTT
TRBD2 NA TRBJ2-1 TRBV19 CASSLGGGSLDNEQFF TGTGCCAGTAGCCTGGGGGGGGGATCATTGGACAATGAGCAGTTCTTC
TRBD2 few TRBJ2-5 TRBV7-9 CASSSSGLDQQETQYF TGTGCCAGCAGCTCTAGCGGCCTCGACCAGCAAGAGACCCAGTACTTC
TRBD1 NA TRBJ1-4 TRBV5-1 CASSPWGQGGATNEKLFF TGCGCCAGCAGCCCGTGGGGACAGGGAGGGGCAACTAATGAAAAACTGTTTTTT
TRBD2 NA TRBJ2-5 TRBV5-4 CASSLTSGVQETQYF TGTGCCAGCAGCTTGACTAGCGGGGTCCAAGAGACCCAGTACTTC
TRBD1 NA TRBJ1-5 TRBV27 CASRPTGARNQPQHF TGTGCCAGCAGACCGACAGGGGCTCGAAATCAGCCCCAGCATTTT
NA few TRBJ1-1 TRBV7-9 CASSLGGGTEAFF TGTGCCAGCAGCTTAGGGGGCGGCACTGAAGCTTTCTTT
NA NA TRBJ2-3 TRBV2 CASSESGTDTQYF TGTGCCAGCAGTGAGTCCGGCACAGATACGCAGTATTTT
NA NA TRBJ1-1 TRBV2 CASRISQQTNTEAFF TGTGCCAGCAGGATTTCCCAACAGACGAACACTGAAGCTTTCTTT
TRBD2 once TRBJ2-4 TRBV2 CASSEAAPGGNIQYF TGTGCCAGCAGTGAAGCGGCACCGGGAGGAAACATTCAGTACTTC
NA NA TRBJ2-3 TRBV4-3 CASSQDLALTQYF TGCGCCAGCAGCCAAGATCTAGCCCTTACGCAGTATTTT
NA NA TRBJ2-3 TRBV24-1 CATSDPLSEATNTDTQYF TGTGCCACCAGTGACCCACTCTCAGAAGCGACCAACACAGATACGCAGTATTTT
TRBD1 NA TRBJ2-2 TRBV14 CASSQGGGLGGELFF TGTGCCAGCAGCCAAGGAGGGGGCTTAGGCGGGGAGCTGTTTTTT
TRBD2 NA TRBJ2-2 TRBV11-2 CASSLSAGGTGGELFF TGTGCCAGCAGCTTGTCGGCGGGAGGTACGGGCGGGGAGCTGTTTTTT